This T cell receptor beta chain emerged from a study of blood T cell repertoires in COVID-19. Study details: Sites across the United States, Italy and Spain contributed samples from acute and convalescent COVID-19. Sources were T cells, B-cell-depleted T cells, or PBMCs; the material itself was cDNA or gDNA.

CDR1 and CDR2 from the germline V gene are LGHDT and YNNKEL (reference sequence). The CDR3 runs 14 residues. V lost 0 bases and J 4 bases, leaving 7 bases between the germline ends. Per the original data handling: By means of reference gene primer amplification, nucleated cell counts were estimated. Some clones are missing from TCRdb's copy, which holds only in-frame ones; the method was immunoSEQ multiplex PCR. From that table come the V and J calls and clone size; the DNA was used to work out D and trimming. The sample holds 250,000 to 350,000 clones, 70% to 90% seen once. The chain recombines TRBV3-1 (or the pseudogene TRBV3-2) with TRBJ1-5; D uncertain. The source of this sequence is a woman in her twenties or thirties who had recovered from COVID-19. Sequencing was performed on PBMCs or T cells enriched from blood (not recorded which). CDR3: CASSQELGNQPQHF. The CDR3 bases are TGTGCCAGCAGCCAAGAACTAGGGAATCAGCCCCAGCATTTT.